This entry lists 26 T cell receptor beta chains sequenced from one sample in a study of tumor T cells in aggressive B-cell lymphoma. TCRdb keeps only in-frame clones here, not all; method: immunoSEQ multiplex PCR. The profile covers 1,500 to 2,000 clones, with 81% appearing a single time and around 9.6% taken by the ten largest. The sequencing input was tumor tissue. The receptor source for this set is an adult with diffuse large B cell lymphoma.

The CDR3 protein is CASSIIGGVYGYTF. In nucleotides, the CDR3 is TGTGCCAGTAGTATAATCGGGGGGGTCTATGGCTACACCTTC. The chain joins TRBV19 to TRBJ1-2, with D possibly matching TRBD1 (5 bases). The V gene lost 2 bases and the J gene lost 4 bases, with 11 bases spanning the gap. The CDR3 spans 14 residues. Germline CDR1 is LNHDA and CDR2 is SQIVND (reference sequence).

In nucleotides, the CDR3 is TGTGCCAGCAGTGGCGGCGGGGTATTCTTT. It encodes CASSGGGVFF. V and J are TRBV6-1 and TRBJ1-1, with unresolved D. The CDR3 runs to 10 residues. Trimming cost V 4 bases and J 14 bases, with 11 bases left between them. In germline, CDR1 is MNHNS, CDR2 SASEGT.

The chain employs TRBV6-5 and TRBJ2-3; D remains unclear. CDR3 size: 13 residues. Germline V gene lookup returns CDR1 MNHEY and CDR2 SVGAGI. With 5 bases removed from V and 4 bases from J, the gap between germline ends came to 10 bases. DNA for the CDR3: TGTGCCAGCAGTCCCCACTACGCAGATACGCAGTATTTT. Residues: CASSPHYADTQYF.

V gene TRBV27 combines with J gene TRBJ1-6, with TRBD1 identical over 10 bases. The trim removed 7 bases at V and 8 bases at J, leaving 5 bases unmatched. Per the germline V gene, CDR1 is MNHEY and CDR2 is SMNVEV (reference sequence). This CDR3 is 14 amino acids long. The CDR3 reads CASTLGQGYSPLHF. Here the CDR3 DNA reads TGTGCCAGCACCTTGGGACAGGGGTATTCACCCCTCCACTTT.

The chain recombines TRBV27 with TRBJ2-3, with 8 bases that match TRBD1. CDR1 is MNHEY and CDR2 is SMNVEV in the germline V gene (reference sequence). CDR3 length: 15 residues. The V segment lost 4 bases and the J segment 2 bases; nucleotides outside the gene matches: 5. DNA for the CDR3: TGTGCCAGCAGTTCCAGGGGGCGCGACACAGATACGCAGTATTTT. This gives the protein CASSSRGRDTDTQYF.

The chain uses TRBV19 and TRBJ2-1, with D possibly matching TRBD2 (5 bases). The V end lost 5 bases, the J end lost 1 base, and 6 bases lay between the germline ends. The CDR3 spans 13 residues. The germline V gene has CDR1 LNHDA and CDR2 SQIVND (reference sequence). CDR3 region: CASSAGSYNEQFF. The CDR3 DNA is TGTGCCAGTAGTGCGGGTTCCTACAATGAGCAGTTCTTC.

V gene TRBV27 combines with J gene TRBJ1-2, with D perhaps TRBD1 (6 bases). The ends were cut back, 2 bases at V and 3 bases at J, with 7 bases in the middle. This CDR3 has 13 amino acids. The germline gives CDR1 MNHEY, CDR2 SMNVEV (reference sequence). The DNA for the CDR3 is TGTGCCAGCAGTTTAGGACAGTACTATGGCTACACCTTC. This translates into CASSLGQYYGYTF.

In its sample, this clone was seen a few times. The genes are TRBV10-1 and TRBJ1-1; maybe TRBD1 (6 bases). The CDR3 has 15 amino acids. V dropped 0 bases and J dropped 1 base, with 9 bases sitting between them. Germline V gene data show CDR1 as WNHNN and CDR2 as SYGVQD (reference sequence). The CDR3 region has the DNA TGCGCCAGCAGTGAGTCCCCAGGGGAGAACACTGAAGCTTTCTTT. Protein: CASSESPGENTEAFF.

The chain employs TRBV4-3 and TRBJ2-1, with 8 positions matching TRBD1. The CDR3 extends over 17 amino acids. Per the germline V gene, CDR1 is LGHNA and CDR2 is YSLEER. The V gene end was trimmed by 4 bases and the J gene end by 0 bases; junction bases not matched to a gene: 8. The CDR3 nucleotides read TGCGCCAGCAGCCGGACCACGGGACAGGACTCCTACAATGAGCAGTTCTTC. This gives the protein CASSRTTGQDSYNEQFF.

CDR3 loop: CASSGLAGLTDTQYF. The CDR3 DNA sequence: TGTGCCAGTAGTGGACTAGCGGGATTGACAGATACGCAGTATTTT. This chain uses TRBV19 with TRBJ2-3, with 12 positions matching TRBD2. Losses at the gene ends were 5 bases for V and 3 bases for J; bases not matched to a gene: 3. CDR1 is LNHDA, CDR2 SQIVND, per germline (reference sequence). The CDR3 runs 15 residues. The full variable domain, completed using reference TRBV19 and TRBJ2-3, is DGGITQSPKYLFRKEGQNVTLSCEQNLNHDAMYWYRQDPGQGLRLIYYSQIVNDFQKGDIAEGYSVSREKKESFPLTVTSAQKNPTAFYLCASSGLAGLTDTQYFGPGTRLTVL.

The chain links TRBV19 to TRBJ2-3; possibly TRBD2 for D (6 bases). The V end was cut by 3 bases, the J end by 8 bases, with 6 bases between. The CDR3 consists of 11 residues. Germline V gene data show CDR1 as LNHDA and CDR2 as SQIVND (reference sequence). The CDR3: CASSMGGTQYF. CDR3 DNA: TGTGCCAGTAGTATGGGGGGTACGCAGTATTTT.

The chain has TRBV11-3 and TRBJ2-1; 11 bases are shared with TRBD1. J gave up 8 bases and V 5 bases, and 8 bases lay outside the gene matches. CDR1 is SGHNT, CDR2 YENEEA, per germline. This CDR3 has 15 residues. The CDR3 DNA reads as TGTGCCAGCAGCCTCTCCGGGACAGGGGGGGATGAGCAGTTCTTC. It codes for CASSLSGTGGDEQFF. The variable domain in full, with the rest retrieved from reference TRBV11-3 and TRBJ2-1, is EAGVVQSPRYKIIEKKQPVAFWCNPISGHNTLYWYLQNLGQGPELLIRYENEEAVDDSQLPKDRFSAERLKGVDSTLKIQPAELGDSAVYLCASSLSGTGGDEQFFGPGTRLTVL.

This chain connects TRBV15 to TRBJ1-5; D is possibly TRBD1 (5 bases). CDR1 and CDR2 from the germline V gene are LNHNV and YYDKDF (reference sequence). V lost 0 bases and J 2 bases, leaving 11 bases between the germline ends. This CDR3 is built from 16 residues. As DNA, the CDR3 is TGTGCCACCAGCAGAGAGGGGGGTCGGGGCAATCAGCCCCAGCATTTT. Amino acids: CATSREGGRGNQPQHF.

The genes are TRBV18 and TRBJ2-1; D uncertain. CDR1 and CDR2 from the germline V gene are KGHSH and LQKENI. V was trimmed by 0 bases and J by 0 bases, leaving 9 bases between them. CDR3 length: 16 residues. The DNA of the CDR3 is TGTGCCAGCTCACCACCCCAAATGAGCTCCTACAATGAGCAGTTCTTC. This sequence encodes CASSPPQMSSYNEQFF. The full variable domain, rest sourced from reference TRBV18 and TRBJ2-1, is NAGVMQNPRHLVRRRGQEARLRCSPMKGHSHVYWYRQLPEEGLKFMVYLQKENIIDESGMPKERFSAEFPKEGPSILRIQQVVRGDSAAYFCASSPPQMSSYNEQFFGPGTRLTVL.

J is TRBJ1-5 and V is TRBV6-6; the match to TRBD1 covers 9 bases. The CDR3 extends over 14 amino acids. The V and J ends lost 2 bases and 7 bases, in that order; junction bases with no gene match: 3. CDR1 and CDR2 from the germline V gene are MNHNY and SVGAGI (reference sequence). The CDR3 bases are TGTGCCAGCAGTTACACACAGGGGGCCCAGCCCCAGCATTTT. This codes for CASSYTQGAQPQHF.

The chain has TRBV5-1 and TRBJ1-2, with TRBD1 matching 8 bases. Germline assignment: CDR1 SGHRS and CDR2 YFSETQ. CDR3 length: 14 residues. V lost 4 bases, J lost 6 bases, and 8 bases stayed unmatched. CDR3 sequence: CASSPEQGVDGYTF. The DNA of the CDR3 is TGCGCCAGCAGCCCTGAACAGGGGGTGGATGGCTACACCTTC.

The gene calls are TRBV4-3 and TRBJ2-1, with 8 bases that match TRBD2. The germline V gene encodes CDR1 LGHNA and CDR2 YSLEER. The ends lost 8 bases at V and 0 bases at J; junction bases unmatched: 6. CDR3 length: 15 residues. The CDR3 nucleotides are TGCGCCAGCCGAACCAGCGGGAGCTCCTACAATGAGCAGTTCTTC. Its translation is CASRTSGSSYNEQFF.

On this clone: One end of the junction is discordant with germline, which a read error may explain. The genes are TRBV6-5 and TRBJ2-2; maybe TRBD1 (5 bases). The CDR3 contains 15 residues. Germline values: CDR1 MNHEY, CDR2 SVGAGI. DNA for the CDR3: TGTGCCAGCAGTTACGAATTTAAGGCAAAAGGGGAACTGTTTTTT. Translation: CASSYEFKAKGELFF.

The chain uses TRBV4-3 and TRBJ2-2; D unresolved. Germline V gene data show CDR1 as LGHNA and CDR2 as YSLEER. There are 14 residues in the CDR3. V was clipped by 0 bases and J by 4 bases, with 6 bases between them. The CDR3 DNA is TGCGCCAGCAGCCAAGATCAGATCACCGGGGAGCTGTTTTTT. It is translated as CASSQDQITGELFF.

The rearrangement joins TRBV7-9 to TRBJ2-4; possible D gene TRBD1, 7 bases. The V and J ends lost 5 bases and 10 bases respectively, with 12 bases between them. The germline V gene has CDR1 SEHNR and CDR2 FQNEAQ (reference sequence). This CDR3 is built from 12 residues. CDR3 bases: TGTGCCAGCAGCCAGGGGGGTAAGATTCAGTACTTC. Amino acids: CASSQGGKIQYF.

V is TRBV18 and J is TRBJ2-3; 12 bases are shared with TRBD2. CDR3 length: 16 amino acids. Germline V gene data show CDR1 as KGHSH and CDR2 as LQKENI. Trimming removed 1 base from V and 6 bases from J; junction bases left unmatched: 5. CDR3 loop: CASSPRLAGARDTQYF. The CDR3 region has the DNA TGTGCCAGCTCACCACGACTAGCGGGAGCCCGGGATACGCAGTATTTT.

This chain links TRBV5-1 with TRBJ1-5; TRBD1 matches at 9 bases. The CDR3 spans 14 residues. The junction had 3 bases not matched to a gene; V was cut back by 2 bases and J by 6 bases. In germline, CDR1 is SGHRS, CDR2 YFSETQ. The CDR3 DNA sequence: TGCGCCAGCAGCTTAGGGACAGGGTTTCAGCCCCAGCATTTT. Its translation is CASSLGTGFQPQHF.

The gene calls are TRBV7-6 and TRBJ2-3; 7 positions agree with TRBD1. CDR1 and CDR2 (germline): SGHVS, FNYEAQ. The CDR3 spans 15 residues. The J segment lost 8 bases and the V segment lost 5 bases, leaving 13 bases of the junction unmatched. CDR3 in amino acids: CASSPTGTELFTQYF. Written as DNA, the CDR3 is TGTGCCAGCAGCCCGACCGGGACAGAACTCTTTACGCAGTATTTT.

The chain couples TRBV2 to TRBJ2-7; 12 bases agree with TRBD2. The CDR3 is 15 residues long. The V gene end was trimmed by 7 bases and the J gene end by 2 bases; junction bases not matched to a gene: 6. Germline CDR1 is SNHLY and CDR2 is FYNNEI. The CDR3, as DNA: TGTGCCAGCACTAGCGGGAGGGGTGTCGCCTACGAGCAGTACTTC. Encoded protein: CASTSGRGVAYEQYF. The full variable domain, in which reference TRBV2 and TRBJ2-7 provide the parts outside the CDR3, is EPEVTQTPSHQVTQMGQEVILRCVPISNHLYFYWYRQILGQKVEFLVSFYNNEISEKSEIFDDQFSVERPDGSNFTLKIRSTKLEDSAMYFCASTSGRGVAYEQYFGPGTRLTVT.

A single count supports this clone. This chain connects TRBV29-1 to TRBJ2-1; 7 bases line up with TRBD1. This CDR3 region has 14 residues. CDR1 SQVTM and CDR2 ANQGSEA come from the germline V gene. J gave up 7 bases and V 7 bases, and 13 bases lay outside the gene matches. The CDR3 sequence: CSAMSSTGWNEQFF. As DNA, the CDR3 is TGCAGCGCTATGTCATCGACAGGGTGGAATGAGCAGTTCTTC.

V gene TRBV6-1 combines with J gene TRBJ2-7; TRBD2 agrees at 9 bases. V gave up 3 bases and J gave up 0 bases; unmatched junction bases: 3. Per the germline V gene, CDR1 is MNHNS and CDR2 is SASEGT. The CDR3 consists of 15 residues. The CDR3 region has the DNA TGTGCCAGCAGTGAGACGGGACTAGCCTCCTACGAGCAGTACGTC. This sequence encodes CASSETGLASYEQYV.